This TCR beta chain was identified in a study of blood T cell repertoires in COVID-19. Sequencing used immunoSEQ multiplex PCR; TCRdb keeps in-frame clones, though not all of them. Among under 200,000 clones listed, approximately 87% were seen once. Unmatched junction bases numbered 5, after V lost 4 bases and J lost 5 bases. Germline CDR1 and CDR2: MDHEN and SYDVKM. The CDR3 extends over 14 amino acids. Sample: peripheral blood. The rearrangement joins TRBV28 to TRBJ1-5, with TRBD1 identical over 7 bases. The clonotype was recovered from a woman between 65 and 79 years old with COVID-19, enrolled during active disease. In nucleotides, the CDR3 is TGTGCCAGCAGTTCCCCGACAGGGCATCAGCCCCAGCATTTT. This gives the protein CASSSPTGHQPQHF.